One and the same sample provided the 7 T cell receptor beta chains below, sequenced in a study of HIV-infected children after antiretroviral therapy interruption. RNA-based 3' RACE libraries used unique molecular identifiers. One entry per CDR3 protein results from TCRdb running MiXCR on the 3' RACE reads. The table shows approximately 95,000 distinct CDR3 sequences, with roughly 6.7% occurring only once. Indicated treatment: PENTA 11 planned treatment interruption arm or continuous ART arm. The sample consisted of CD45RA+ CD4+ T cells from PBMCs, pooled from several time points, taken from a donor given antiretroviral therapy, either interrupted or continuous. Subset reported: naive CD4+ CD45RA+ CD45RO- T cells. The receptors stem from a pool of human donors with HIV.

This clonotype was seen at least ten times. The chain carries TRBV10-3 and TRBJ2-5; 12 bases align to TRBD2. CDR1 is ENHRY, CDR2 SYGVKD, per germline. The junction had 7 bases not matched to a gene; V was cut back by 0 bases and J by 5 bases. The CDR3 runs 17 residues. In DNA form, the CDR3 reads TGTGCCATCAGTGAGTCGAGGCCGGGACTAGCGGGTGAGACCCAGTACTTC. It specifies CAISESRPGLAGETQYF.

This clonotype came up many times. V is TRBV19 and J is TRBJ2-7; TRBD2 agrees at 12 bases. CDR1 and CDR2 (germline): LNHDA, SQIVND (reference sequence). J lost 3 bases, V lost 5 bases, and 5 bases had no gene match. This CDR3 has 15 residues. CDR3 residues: CASSLTSGGVYEQYF. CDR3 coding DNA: TGTGCCAGTAGTCTGACTAGCGGGGGAGTCTACGAGCAGTACTTC.

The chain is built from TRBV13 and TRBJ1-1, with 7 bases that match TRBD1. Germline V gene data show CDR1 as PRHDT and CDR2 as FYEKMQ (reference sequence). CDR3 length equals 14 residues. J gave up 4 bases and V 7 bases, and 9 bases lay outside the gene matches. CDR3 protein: CASTSTGQGTEAFF. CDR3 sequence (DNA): TGTGCCAGCACCTCGACAGGGCAGGGCACTGAAGCTTTCTTT. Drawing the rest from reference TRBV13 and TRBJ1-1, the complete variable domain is AAGVIQSPRHLIKEKRETATLKCYPIPRHDTVYWYQQGPGQDPQFLISFYEKMQSDKGSIPDRFSAQQFSDYHSELNMSSLELGDSALYFCASTSTGQGTEAFFGQGTRLTVV.

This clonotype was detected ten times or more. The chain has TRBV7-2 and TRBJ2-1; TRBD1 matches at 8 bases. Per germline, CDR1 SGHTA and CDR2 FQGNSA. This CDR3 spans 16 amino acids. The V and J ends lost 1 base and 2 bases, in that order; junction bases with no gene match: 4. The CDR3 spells CASSLGPTGAYNEQFF. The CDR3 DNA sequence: TGTGCCAGCAGCTTAGGGCCGACAGGGGCCTACAATGAGCAGTTCTTC.

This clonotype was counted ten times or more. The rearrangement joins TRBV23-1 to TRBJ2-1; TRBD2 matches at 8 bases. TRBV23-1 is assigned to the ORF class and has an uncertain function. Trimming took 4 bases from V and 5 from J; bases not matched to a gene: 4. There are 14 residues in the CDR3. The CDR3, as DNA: TGCGCCAGCAGTCTAGCGGGGATCGACAATGAGCAGTTCTTC. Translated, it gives CASSLAGIDNEQFF.

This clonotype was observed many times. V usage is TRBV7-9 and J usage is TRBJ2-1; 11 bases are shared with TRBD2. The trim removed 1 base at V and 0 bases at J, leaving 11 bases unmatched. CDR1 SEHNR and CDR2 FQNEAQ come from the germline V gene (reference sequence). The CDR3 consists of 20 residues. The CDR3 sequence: CASSLELRLAGISSYNEQFF. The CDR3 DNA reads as TGTGCCAGCAGCTTAGAGCTGAGACTAGCGGGGATTAGCTCCTACAATGAGCAGTTCTTC.

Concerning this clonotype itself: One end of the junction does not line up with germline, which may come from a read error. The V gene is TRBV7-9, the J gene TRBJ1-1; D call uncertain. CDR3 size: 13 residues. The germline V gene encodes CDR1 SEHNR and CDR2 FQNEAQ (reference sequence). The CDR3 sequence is CASSFSTNTEAFF. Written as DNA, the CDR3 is TGTGCCAGCAGCTTTAGTACGAACACCGAAGCTTTCTTT.